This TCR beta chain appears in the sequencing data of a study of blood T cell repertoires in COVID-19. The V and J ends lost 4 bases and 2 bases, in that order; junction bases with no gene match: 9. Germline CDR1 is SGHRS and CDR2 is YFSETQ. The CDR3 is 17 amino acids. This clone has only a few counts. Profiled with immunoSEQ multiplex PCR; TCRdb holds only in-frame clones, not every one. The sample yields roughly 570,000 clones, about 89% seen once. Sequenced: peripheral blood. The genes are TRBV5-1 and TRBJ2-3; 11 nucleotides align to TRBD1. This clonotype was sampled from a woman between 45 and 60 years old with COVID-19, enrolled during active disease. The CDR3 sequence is CASSRGRTGGTTDTQYF. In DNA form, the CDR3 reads TGCGCCAGCAGCCGCGGCCGGACAGGGGGCACCACAGATACGCAGTATTTT.